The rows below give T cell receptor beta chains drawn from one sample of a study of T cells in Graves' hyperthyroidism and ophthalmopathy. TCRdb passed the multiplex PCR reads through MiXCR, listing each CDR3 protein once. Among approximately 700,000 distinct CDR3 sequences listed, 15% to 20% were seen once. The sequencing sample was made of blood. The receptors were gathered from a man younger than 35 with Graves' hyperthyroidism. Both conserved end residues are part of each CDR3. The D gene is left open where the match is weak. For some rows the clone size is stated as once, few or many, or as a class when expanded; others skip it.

cdr3_nt: TGTGCTAGTGGTTTGGCCGAGGGCAATCAGCCCCAGCATTTT
cdr3_aa: CASGLAEGNQPQHF
clone_size: -
cdr3_length: 14
d_call: -
j_call: TRBJ1-5
v_call: TRBV12-5

cdr3_nt: TGTGCCAGCAGTTTGGCTGGACAGGGTGTTTCACCCCTCCACTTT
cdr3_aa: CASSLAGQGVSPLHF
clone_size: many
cdr3_length: 15
d_call: TRBD1
j_call: TRBJ1-6
v_call: TRBV12-3/TRBV12-4

cdr3_nt: TGTGCCAGCAGTTACTCAGGAAGTGGAAGAATGGAGCAGTACTTC
cdr3_aa: CASSYSGSGRMEQYF
clone_size: many
cdr3_length: 15
d_call: -
j_call: TRBJ2-7
v_call: TRBV6-2/TRBV6-3

cdr3_nt: TGTGCCAGCAGTGTGGAAGTCACAGAAGCTTTCTTT
cdr3_aa: CASSVEVTEAFF
clone_size: many
cdr3_length: 12
d_call: -
j_call: TRBJ1-1
v_call: TRBV2

cdr3_nt: TGTGCCAGCATACTGAACCCCCGAGGGACTAGCGGGAGTTATGAGCAGTTCTTC
cdr3_aa: CASILNPRGTSGSYEQFF
clone_size: many
cdr3_length: 18
d_call: TRBD2
j_call: TRBJ2-1
v_call: TRBV2

cdr3_nt: TGTGCCAGCAGTTATACGGGGGCAGGGGAGCAGTTCTTC
cdr3_aa: CASSYTGAGEQFF
clone_size: -
cdr3_length: 13
d_call: -
j_call: TRBJ2-1
v_call: TRBV6-2/TRBV6-3

cdr3_nt: TGTGCCAGCAGTCCACAGGAGGGAAACACTGAAGCTTTCTTT
cdr3_aa: CASSPQEGNTEAFF
clone_size: -
cdr3_length: 14
d_call: -
j_call: TRBJ1-1
v_call: TRBV12-3/TRBV12-4

cdr3_nt: TGTGCCCTGCGGCCCTCGGACGGGAACACTGAAGCTTTCTTT
cdr3_aa: CALRPSDGNTEAFF
clone_size: few
cdr3_length: 14
d_call: -
j_call: TRBJ1-1
v_call: TRBV10-3

cdr3_nt: TGCAGTGCTAGAGATCCCTTAGGGGAGGGCCAAGAGACCCAGTACTTC
cdr3_aa: CSARDPLGEGQETQYF
clone_size: many
cdr3_length: 16
d_call: TRBD2
j_call: TRBJ2-5
v_call: TRBV20-1

cdr3_nt: TGCGCCAGCAGCCAAGATACTAGCGGGAGGACGAAGTACTTC
cdr3_aa: CASSQDTSGRTKYF
clone_size: many
cdr3_length: 14
d_call: TRBD2
j_call: TRBJ2-5
v_call: TRBV4-3

cdr3_nt: TGTGCCAGCAGTCCGGGACAGGGAAGGTCCTACGAGCAGTACTTC
cdr3_aa: CASSPGQGRSYEQYF
clone_size: many
cdr3_length: 15
d_call: TRBD1
j_call: TRBJ2-7
v_call: TRBV12-3/TRBV12-4

cdr3_nt: TGTGCCAGCAGTTTATGGACGACAGGGCCTGGGGCCAACGTCCTGACTTTC
cdr3_aa: CASSLWTTGPGANVLTF
clone_size: many
cdr3_length: 17
d_call: TRBD1
j_call: TRBJ2-6
v_call: TRBV28

cdr3_nt: TGTGCCACTCGTCCCTTGACAGCCTACGAGCAGTACTTC
cdr3_aa: CATRPLTAYEQYF
clone_size: -
cdr3_length: 13
d_call: -
j_call: TRBJ2-7
v_call: TRBV6-1

cdr3_nt: TGCGCCAGCAGCCAAGATAGGGGGGGATTCAGCACCGGGGAGCTGTTTTTT
cdr3_aa: CASSQDRGGFSTGELFF
clone_size: few
cdr3_length: 17
d_call: -
j_call: TRBJ2-2
v_call: TRBV4-1

cdr3_nt: TGCAGCGTTGGAGATCGCCCGGGAGCCGACCAAGAGACCCAGTACTTC
cdr3_aa: CSVGDRPGADQETQYF
clone_size: few
cdr3_length: 16
d_call: -
j_call: TRBJ2-5
v_call: TRBV29-1

cdr3_nt: TGTGCCACCTCTCATATAAACAATGAGCAGTTCTTC
cdr3_aa: CATSHINNEQFF
clone_size: -
cdr3_length: 12
d_call: -
j_call: TRBJ2-1
v_call: TRBV12-3/TRBV12-4

cdr3_nt: TGTGCCAGCAGTCTTGGGGTCACCAGCACCGGGGAGCTGTTTTTT
cdr3_aa: CASSLGVTSTGELFF
clone_size: few
cdr3_length: 15
d_call: -
j_call: TRBJ2-2
v_call: TRBV6-1

cdr3_nt: TGCGCCAGCAGCTTGGAGGGCGCTTACGAAGCTTTCTTT
cdr3_aa: CASSLEGAYEAFF
clone_size: -
cdr3_length: 13
d_call: -
j_call: TRBJ1-1
v_call: TRBV5-1

cdr3_nt: TGCGCCAGCAGCTTGGGTGACAGGTACACCTACGAGCAGTACTTC
cdr3_aa: CASSLGDRYTYEQYF
clone_size: few
cdr3_length: 15
d_call: -
j_call: TRBJ2-7
v_call: TRBV5-1

cdr3_nt: TGTGCCAGCAGCTTTGGGACTAGCGTGGGGAATGAGCAGTTCTTC
cdr3_aa: CASSFGTSVGNEQFF
clone_size: few
cdr3_length: 15
d_call: TRBD2
j_call: TRBJ2-1
v_call: TRBV11-2

cdr3_nt: TGTGCCATCAGTGAGTCGCAGGGACGGGTCAACATTCAGTACTTC
cdr3_aa: CAISESQGRVNIQYF
clone_size: few
cdr3_length: 15
d_call: -
j_call: TRBJ2-4
v_call: TRBV10-3

cdr3_nt: TGTGCCAGCAGAGGGGAGGCAGGGGATGAGCAGTTCTTC
cdr3_aa: CASRGEAGDEQFF
clone_size: many
cdr3_length: 13
d_call: -
j_call: TRBJ2-1
v_call: TRBV28

cdr3_nt: TGTGCCAGCAGCTTCAGCGGGAGTACGACAGATACGCAGTATTTT
cdr3_aa: CASSFSGSTTDTQYF
clone_size: -
cdr3_length: 15
d_call: TRBD2
j_call: TRBJ2-3
v_call: TRBV9

cdr3_nt: TGCAGTGCTAGAACCGGGACACTCAATTCACCCCTCCACTTT
cdr3_aa: CSARTGTLNSPLHF
clone_size: many
cdr3_length: 14
d_call: -
j_call: TRBJ1-6
v_call: TRBV20-1

cdr3_nt: TGCAGCGTTGTAAGGCCCTCCGGAGGCTACACCTTC
cdr3_aa: CSVVRPSGGYTF
clone_size: -
cdr3_length: 12
d_call: -
j_call: TRBJ1-2
v_call: TRBV29-1

cdr3_nt: TGTGCCAGCAGTTTTATAGGGGGCCACGAGCAGTACTTC
cdr3_aa: CASSFIGGHEQYF
clone_size: many
cdr3_length: 13
d_call: TRBD1
j_call: TRBJ2-7
v_call: TRBV27

cdr3_nt: TGTGCCACCAGCAGAGATTTTGGGGGCACTGAAGCTTTCTTT
cdr3_aa: CATSRDFGGTEAFF
clone_size: -
cdr3_length: 14
d_call: -
j_call: TRBJ1-1
v_call: TRBV15

cdr3_nt: TGTGCCAGCAGCCAGGATCCCCCAGTGGCTTTCTTT
cdr3_aa: CASSQDPPVAFF
clone_size: many
cdr3_length: 12
d_call: -
j_call: TRBJ1-1
v_call: TRBV3-1

cdr3_nt: TGTGCCAGCAGCCCAGCAGCGACGGAGACCCAGTACTTC
cdr3_aa: CASSPAATETQYF
clone_size: -
cdr3_length: 13
d_call: -
j_call: TRBJ2-5
v_call: TRBV7-9

cdr3_nt: TGTGCCAGCTCCCCCGTAGGGGAGGACGGCTATGGCTACACCTTC
cdr3_aa: CASSPVGEDGYGYTF
clone_size: few
cdr3_length: 15
d_call: -
j_call: TRBJ1-2
v_call: TRBV18

cdr3_nt: TGTGCCAGCAGCCAGAGGGGATACTACGAGCAGTACTTC
cdr3_aa: CASSQRGYYEQYF
clone_size: -
cdr3_length: 13
d_call: -
j_call: TRBJ2-7
v_call: TRBV13

cdr3_nt: TGTGCCAGCAGCATACTCGCCCGCCCCGGCACAGATACGCAGTATTTT
cdr3_aa: CASSILARPGTDTQYF
clone_size: -
cdr3_length: 16
d_call: -
j_call: TRBJ2-3
v_call: TRBV6-2/TRBV6-3

cdr3_nt: TGCAGTGCGCCCGGGGGACAGGGAACCTACGAGCAGTACTTC
cdr3_aa: CSAPGGQGTYEQYF
clone_size: -
cdr3_length: 14
d_call: TRBD1
j_call: TRBJ2-7
v_call: TRBV20-1

cdr3_nt: TGTGCCAGCTCTCCGTACCAAGAGACCCAGTACTTC
cdr3_aa: CASSPYQETQYF
clone_size: many
cdr3_length: 12
d_call: -
j_call: TRBJ2-5
v_call: TRBV18

cdr3_nt: TGTGCCAGCAGCCAAGGATTGGGACCTAACACTGAAGCTTTCTTT
cdr3_aa: CASSQGLGPNTEAFF
clone_size: many
cdr3_length: 15
d_call: -
j_call: TRBJ1-1
v_call: TRBV3-1

cdr3_nt: TGTGCCACCAGCAGGGGTCTAGCGGCTACAGATACGCAGTATTTT
cdr3_aa: CATSRGLAATDTQYF
clone_size: -
cdr3_length: 15
d_call: TRBD2
j_call: TRBJ2-3
v_call: TRBV15

cdr3_nt: TGTGCCAGCAGTCCCACCCGTGGGGGGTTTGGGGAGACCCAGTACTTC
cdr3_aa: CASSPTRGGFGETQYF
clone_size: -
cdr3_length: 16
d_call: -
j_call: TRBJ2-5
v_call: TRBV7-6

cdr3_nt: TGTGCCACCCCCAAAAGGGGGAGATATGGTGAGCAGTTCTTC
cdr3_aa: CATPKRGRYGEQFF
clone_size: few
cdr3_length: 14
d_call: -
j_call: TRBJ2-1
v_call: TRBV24-1

cdr3_nt: TGTGCCAGCAGTTACTCGATGCGGGGGACCCAGTACTTC
cdr3_aa: CASSYSMRGTQYF
clone_size: few
cdr3_length: 13
d_call: -
j_call: TRBJ2-5
v_call: TRBV6-2/TRBV6-3

cdr3_nt: TGTGCCACCAGCGGGACAGGGGCGGAGGAAAAACTGTTTTTT
cdr3_aa: CATSGTGAEEKLFF
clone_size: -
cdr3_length: 14
d_call: TRBD1
j_call: TRBJ1-4
v_call: TRBV15

cdr3_nt: TGTGCCAGCACTCCGGGACAGGGCTCCTACGAGCAGTACTTC
cdr3_aa: CASTPGQGSYEQYF
clone_size: -
cdr3_length: 14
d_call: TRBD1
j_call: TRBJ2-7
v_call: TRBV6-1

cdr3_nt: TGCAGTGCCGCTCCGGGACTCAAAAGCTCCTACAATGAGCAGTTCTTC
cdr3_aa: CSAAPGLKSSYNEQFF
clone_size: many
cdr3_length: 16
d_call: -
j_call: TRBJ2-1
v_call: TRBV20-1

cdr3_nt: TGTGCCTGGTCACCACAGGGGGCGCGAAGTCAGCCCCAGCATTTT
cdr3_aa: CAWSPQGARSQPQHF
clone_size: few
cdr3_length: 15
d_call: TRBD1
j_call: TRBJ1-5
v_call: TRBV30

cdr3_nt: TGTGCCAGCAGTATTTACCTCTCTGGAAACACCATATATTTT
cdr3_aa: CASSIYLSGNTIYF
clone_size: many
cdr3_length: 14
d_call: -
j_call: TRBJ1-3
v_call: TRBV28

cdr3_nt: TGTGCCAGCAGCCCAAACGGACAGGGTTCCTACAATGAGCAGTTCTTC
cdr3_aa: CASSPNGQGSYNEQFF
clone_size: -
cdr3_length: 16
d_call: TRBD1
j_call: TRBJ2-1
v_call: TRBV7-2

cdr3_nt: TGTGCCAGCAGCCAGCAGGGACAACAGCACACTGAAGCTTTCTTT
cdr3_aa: CASSQQGQQHTEAFF
clone_size: once
cdr3_length: 15
d_call: -
j_call: TRBJ1-1
v_call: TRBV3-1

cdr3_nt: TGCGCCAGCAGTGAGCCCCCAAACTACGAGCAGTACTTC
cdr3_aa: CASSEPPNYEQYF
clone_size: many
cdr3_length: 13
d_call: -
j_call: TRBJ2-7
v_call: TRBV10-2

cdr3_nt: TGCAGTGCGCCGGGACAGGGGGCTAGTGAGCAGTTCTTC
cdr3_aa: CSAPGQGASEQFF
clone_size: -
cdr3_length: 13
d_call: TRBD1
j_call: TRBJ2-1
v_call: TRBV20-1

cdr3_nt: TGTGCCAGCAGTGAAGTCGGGGGGGGTGAAAAACTGTTTTTT
cdr3_aa: CASSEVGGGEKLFF
clone_size: few
cdr3_length: 14
d_call: -
j_call: TRBJ1-4
v_call: TRBV6-1